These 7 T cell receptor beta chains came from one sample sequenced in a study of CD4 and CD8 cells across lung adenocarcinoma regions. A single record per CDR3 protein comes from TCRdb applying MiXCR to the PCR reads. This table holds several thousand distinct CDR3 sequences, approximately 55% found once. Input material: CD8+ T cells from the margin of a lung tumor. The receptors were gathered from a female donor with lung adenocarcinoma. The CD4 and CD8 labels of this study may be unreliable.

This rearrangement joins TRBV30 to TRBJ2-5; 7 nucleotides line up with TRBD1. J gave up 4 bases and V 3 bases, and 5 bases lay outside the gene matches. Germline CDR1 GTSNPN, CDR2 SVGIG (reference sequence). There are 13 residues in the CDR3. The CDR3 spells CAWSGTGVETQYF. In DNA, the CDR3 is TGTGCCTGGAGCGGCACAGGGGTAGAGACCCAGTACTTC.

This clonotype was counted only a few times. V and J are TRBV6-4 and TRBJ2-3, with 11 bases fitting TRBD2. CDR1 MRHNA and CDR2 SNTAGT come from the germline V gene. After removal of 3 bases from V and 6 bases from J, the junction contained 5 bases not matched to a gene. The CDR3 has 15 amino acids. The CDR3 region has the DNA TGTGCCAGCAGTGAGGGACTAGCGGTCCAGGATACGCAGTATTTT. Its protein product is CASSEGLAVQDTQYF.

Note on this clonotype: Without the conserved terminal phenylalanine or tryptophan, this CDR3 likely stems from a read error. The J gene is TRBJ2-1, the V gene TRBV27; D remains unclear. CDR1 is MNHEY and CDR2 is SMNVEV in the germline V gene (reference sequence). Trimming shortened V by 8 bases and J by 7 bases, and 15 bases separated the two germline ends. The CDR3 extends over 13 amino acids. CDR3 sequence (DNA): TGTGCCAGCGGGTGGGGTTTGGGAAATGAGCAGTTCTCC. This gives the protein CASGWGLGNEQFS.

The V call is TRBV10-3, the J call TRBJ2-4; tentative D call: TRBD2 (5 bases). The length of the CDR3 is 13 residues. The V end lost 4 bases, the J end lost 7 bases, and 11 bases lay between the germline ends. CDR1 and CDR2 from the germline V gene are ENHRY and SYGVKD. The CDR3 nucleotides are TGTGCCATCAGTGGGACTCCCGGGAACATTCAGTACTTC. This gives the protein CAISGTPGNIQYF.

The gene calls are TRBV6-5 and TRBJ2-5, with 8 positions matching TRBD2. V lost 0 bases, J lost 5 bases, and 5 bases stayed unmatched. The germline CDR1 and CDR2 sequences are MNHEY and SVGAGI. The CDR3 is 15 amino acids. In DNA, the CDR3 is TGTGCCAGCAGTTACTCCTCTAGCGGGCAGGAGACCCAGTACTTC. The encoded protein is CASSYSSSGQETQYF.

CDR3 DNA: TGTGCCAGCAGTGCGCGGGGCTCCTACAATGAGCAGTTCTTC. It yields the protein CASSARGSYNEQFF. The gene calls are TRBV6-1 and TRBJ2-1; D perhaps matches TRBD2 (6 bases). The CDR3 covers 14 residues. Germline V gene sequence: CDR1 MNHNS, CDR2 SASEGT. Deletions cut 4 bases from V and 0 bases from J, with 7 bases between.

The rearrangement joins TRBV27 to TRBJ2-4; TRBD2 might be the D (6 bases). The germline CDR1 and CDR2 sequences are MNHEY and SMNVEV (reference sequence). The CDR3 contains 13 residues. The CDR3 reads CGLGGFDQNIQYF. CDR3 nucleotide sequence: TGTGGGCTCGGAGGGTTTGACCAAAACATTCAGTACTTC.